These 30 T cell receptor beta chains originate from one sample sequenced in a study of blood T cell repertoires in COVID-19. Repertoires were generated with immunoSEQ multiplex PCR, while TCRdb's copy carries only in-frame clones and drops some. The sample lists some 100,000 clones; 80% were seen once. Sequences were obtained from peripheral blood. The receptors here all came from a human donor in a cohort sampled during active or convalescent COVID-19.

CDR3 DNA sequence: TGTGCCAGCAGTGAAAGACAGCTTCCATCTGGAAACACCATATATTTT. Translated: CASSERQLPSGNTIYF. This sequence joins TRBV28 and TRBJ1-3, with D possibly TRBD1 on 5 matching bases. Germline V gene lookup returns CDR1 MDHEN and CDR2 SYDVKM. V lost 5 bases and J 1 base, leaving 15 bases between the germline ends. The CDR3 extends over 16 amino acids.

The V and J genes are TRBV18 and TRBJ2-3, with 10 bases aligning to TRBD1. CDR3 length equals 15 residues. V lost 2 bases and J lost 6; bases outside the gene matches: 5. The germline CDR1 and CDR2 sequences are KGHSH and LQKENI. The CDR3 here is CASSPEDRGRDTQYF. The CDR3 DNA is TGTGCCAGCTCACCAGAAGACAGGGGGCGGGATACGCAGTATTTT. Full variable domain (rest looked up from reference TRBV18 and TRBJ2-3): NAGVMQNPRHLVRRRGQEARLRCSPMKGHSHVYWYRQLPEEGLKFMVYLQKENIIDESGMPKERFSAEFPKEGPSILRIQQVVRGDSAAYFCASSPEDRGRDTQYFGPGTRLTVL.

This chain joins TRBV4-2 and TRBJ2-7, with 7 positions matching TRBD2. The CDR3 has 16 amino acids. CDR1 and CDR2 (germline): LGHNA, YNFKEQ. The J segment lost 7 bases and the V segment lost 0 bases, leaving 12 bases of the junction unmatched. The DNA of the CDR3 is TGTGCCAGCAGCCAAGATGTCGGGGCGGGAGCCGTTGAGCAGTACTTC. Translating it yields CASSQDVGAGAVEQYF.

The chain uses TRBV18 and TRBJ1-2, with a tentative D call TRBD1 (6 bases). CDR1 is KGHSH and CDR2 is LQKENI in the germline V gene. This CDR3 region has 14 residues. V lost 3 bases to trimming and J lost 1 base, with 9 bases between them. DNA of the CDR3: TGTGCCAGCTCACCTCGGGACATTAACTATGGCTACACCTTC. As protein: CASSPRDINYGYTF. Supplemented by reference TRBV18 and TRBJ1-2, the full variable domain reads NAGVMQNPRHLVRRRGQEARLRCSPMKGHSHVYWYRQLPEEGLKFMVYLQKENIIDESGMPKERFSAEFPKEGPSILRIQQVVRGDSAAYFCASSPRDINYGYTFGSGTRLTVV.

This sequence joins TRBV12-3 or TRBV12-4 and TRBJ2-7, with a tentative D call TRBD2 (6 bases). This CDR3 is built from 12 residues. V was trimmed by 5 bases and J by 2 bases, leaving 7 bases between them. CDR3 bases: TGTGCCAGCAGTCGCGGGACCTACGAGCAGTACTTC. Translated: CASSRGTYEQYF.

The V and J genes are TRBV20-1 and TRBJ2-1; TRBD2 aligns across 9 bases. With V trimmed by 3 bases and J by 9 bases, 9 bases remained unmatched. Germline lookup yields CDR1 DFQATT and CDR2 SNEGSKA (reference sequence). This CDR3 is built from 14 residues. CDR3 residues: CSASSLAGRSEQFF. The CDR3 DNA reads as TGCAGTGCTAGTTCCCTAGCGGGACGGTCTGAGCAGTTCTTC.

This clone was detected once. The chain couples TRBV7-2 to TRBJ1-3; D is uncertain. This CDR3 spans 15 amino acids. The ends were cut back, 6 bases at V and 0 bases at J, with 12 bases in the middle. Germline CDR1 SGHTA, CDR2 FQGNSA. The CDR3 region has the DNA TGTGCCAGCAGTAGCGCATTCAGCTCTGGAAACACCATATATTTT. It encodes CASSSAFSSGNTIYF. The variable domain in full, with the rest retrieved from reference TRBV7-2 and TRBJ1-3, is GAGVSQSPSNKVTEKGKDVELRCDPISGHTALYWYRQSLGQGLEFLIYFQGNSAPDKSGLPSDRFSAERTGGSVSTLTIQRTQQEDSAVYLCASSSAFSSGNTIYFGEGSWLTVV.

This clone was picked up one time. The V gene is TRBV6-6, the J gene TRBJ2-1, with 7 bases lining up with TRBD2. Germline CDR1 is MNHNY and CDR2 is SVGAGI (reference sequence). There are 15 residues in the CDR3. With 2 bases clipped from V and 9 bases from J, the junction kept 10 bases outside the gene matches. In DNA form, the CDR3 reads TGTGCCAGCAGTTACGCTGCAGGGAGGGTAAGTGAGCAGTTCTTC. Its translation is CASSYAAGRVSEQFF.

This rearrangement joins TRBV25-1 to TRBJ1-5, with TRBD1 as a possible D gene (5 bases). V was trimmed by 2 bases and J by 1 base, leaving 12 bases between them. From germline, CDR1 is MGHDK and CDR2 SYGVNS. This CDR3 region has 16 residues. Here the CDR3 reads CASSEGGVGSNQPQHF. The CDR3 bases are TGTGCCAGCAGTGAAGGGGGGGTTGGAAGCAATCAGCCCCAGCATTTT.

The gene calls are TRBV10-3 and TRBJ1-2; no definite D call. Trimming removed 2 bases from V and 4 bases from J, with 20 bases in between. Germline assignment: CDR1 ENHRY and CDR2 SYGVKD. There are 17 residues in the CDR3. The CDR3 loop reads CAISEIMTGESFYGYTF. CDR3 DNA: TGTGCCATCAGTGAGATTATGACCGGAGAGTCGTTCTATGGCTACACCTTC.

The genes are TRBV9 and TRBJ2-3, with TRBD2 matching 13 bases. After removal of 4 bases from V and 4 bases from J, the junction contained 6 bases not matched to a gene. From germline, CDR1 is SGDLS and CDR2 YYNGEE. The CDR3 spans 16 residues. CDR3 sequence (DNA): TGTGCCAGCAGCCAGGGACTAGCGGGATTCTCAGATACGCAGTATTTT. As protein: CASSQGLAGFSDTQYF. Variable domain in full (rest from reference TRBV9 and TRBJ2-3): DSGVTQTPKHLITATGQRVTLRCSPRSGDLSVYWYQQSLDQGLQFLIQYYNGEERAKGNILERFSAQQFPDLHSELNLSSLELGDSALYFCASSQGLAGFSDTQYFGPGTRLTVL.

V gene TRBV5-6 combines with J gene TRBJ1-3; 9 nucleotides align to TRBD1. The germline gives CDR1 SGHDT, CDR2 YYEEEE. The CDR3 contains 14 residues. V shed 4 bases, J shed 4 bases, and the junction held 3 bases outside the gene matches. The CDR3 protein is CASSRTGEGNTIYF. As DNA, the CDR3 is TGTGCCAGCAGCCGGACAGGGGAAGGAAACACCATATATTTT.

The chain is built from TRBV10-3 and TRBJ2-7; 11 bases are a match to TRBD2. Germline values: CDR1 ENHRY, CDR2 SYGVKD. With V trimmed by 5 bases and J by 2 bases, 2 bases remained unmatched. There are 14 residues in the CDR3. CDR3 sequence (DNA): TGTGCCATCAGTCGACTAGCGGGACCCTACGAGCAGTACTTC. This sequence encodes CAISRLAGPYEQYF.

The chain uses TRBV19 and TRBJ2-7; 7 bases map to TRBD1. This CDR3 has 15 amino acids. Germline CDR1 is LNHDA and CDR2 is SQIVND (reference sequence). Trimming cost V 6 bases and J 7 bases; bases outside gene matches: 15. CDR3 sequence reads: CASSSRTGGGREQYF. The CDR3 DNA follows: TGTGCCAGTAGCTCCAGGACAGGTGGTGGTCGAGAGCAGTACTTC.

The V gene is TRBV4-3, the J gene TRBJ1-1; no clear D gene. Deletions cut 2 bases from V and 4 bases from J, with 8 bases between. CDR3 length: 13 amino acids. The germline CDR1 and CDR2 sequences are LGHNA and YSLEER. The CDR3 region is CASSQFGPTEAFF. The CDR3 DNA sequence: TGCGCCAGCAGCCAATTTGGGCCCACTGAAGCTTTCTTT.

This chain uses TRBV19 with TRBJ1-5; D possibly corresponds to TRBD1 (5 bases). Germline lookup yields CDR1 LNHDA and CDR2 SQIVND (reference sequence). With 1 base removed from V and 5 bases from J, the gap between germline ends came to 9 bases. CDR3 length: 14 amino acids. CDR3 sequence (DNA): TGTGCCAGTAGTATAGTCGGGGGATATCAGCCCCAGCATTTT. Its protein is CASSIVGGYQPQHF.

V and J are TRBV5-1 and TRBJ2-7; 9 positions match TRBD1. Germline-derived CDR1 and CDR2 are SGHRS and YFSETQ. J gave up 5 bases and V 6 bases, and 6 bases lay outside the gene matches. This CDR3 spans 13 amino acids. The CDR3 DNA reads TGCGCCAGCATGATAAACAGGGGGCACGAGCAGTACTTC. Translation gives CASMINRGHEQYF. Combining the CDR3 with reference TRBV5-1 and TRBJ2-7 gives the whole variable domain KAGVTQTPRYLIKTRGQQVTLSCSPISGHRSVSWYQQTPGQGLQFLFEYFSETQRNKGNFPGRFSGRQFSNSRSEMNVSTLELGDSALYLCASMINRGHEQYFGPGTRLTVT.

Here the CDR3 DNA reads TGTGCCAGCAGTATCGGGACACCCCTTTATCAGCCCCAGCATTTT. It codes for CASSIGTPLYQPQHF. The gene calls are TRBV27 and TRBJ1-5, with TRBD1 as a possible D gene (6 bases). Trimming took off 5 bases at V and 5 bases at J, with 16 bases between the two ends. The CDR3 consists of 15 residues. Germline assignment: CDR1 MNHEY and CDR2 SMNVEV (reference sequence).

This rearrangement joins TRBV7-2 to TRBJ2-3; D gene uncertain. V gave up 2 bases and J gave up 0 bases, with 18 bases separating them. This CDR3 contains 18 residues. Germline V gene lookup returns CDR1 SGHTA and CDR2 FQGNSA. The CDR3 reads CASSLIPNGLVSTDTQYF. The CDR3 nucleotides are TGTGCCAGCAGCTTAATCCCTAATGGTCTGGTTAGCACAGATACGCAGTATTTT.

Only a few counts were recorded for this clone. This rearrangement joins TRBV7-9 to TRBJ2-1; a possible D gene is TRBD1 (6 bases). V was cut by 6 bases and J by 10 bases, with 13 bases left in between. CDR1 is SEHNR and CDR2 is FQNEAQ in the germline V gene (reference sequence). There are 12 residues in the CDR3. The CDR3 nucleotides read TGTGCCAGCAGTCCGACCGGGACAGAGCAGTTCTTC. Its translation is CASSPTGTEQFF.

The genes are TRBV3-1 (or the pseudogene TRBV3-2) and TRBJ2-1, with D maybe TRBD2 (10 bases). Trimming removed 7 bases from V and 8 bases from J, with 33 bases in between. This CDR3 contains 19 residues. Germline lookup yields CDR1 LGHDT and CDR2 YNNKEL (reference sequence). Here the CDR3 DNA reads TGTGCCAGCACAACAGGGGGCTATTCGGCTAGCGGGAGTAGGGATGAGCAGTTCTTC. This sequence encodes CASTTGGYSASGSRDEQFF.

This clone has just one count. The V call is TRBV10-1, the J call TRBJ2-1; D might be TRBD2 (7 bases). The CDR3 has 15 residues. CDR1 WNHNN and CDR2 SYGVQD come from the germline V gene (reference sequence). The V end was cut by 4 bases, the J end by 9 bases, with 19 bases between. The CDR3 spells CASSGGGRPHGEQFF. The CDR3 DNA follows: TGCGCCAGCAGTGGGGGGGGCCGTCCCCACGGTGAGCAGTTCTTC.

The chain is built from TRBV6-2 or TRBV6-3 and TRBJ2-1, with 7 bases fitting TRBD2. V gave up 0 bases and J gave up 4 bases; unmatched junction bases: 9. The CDR3 has 17 residues. Per the germline V gene, CDR1 is MNHEY and CDR2 is SVGEGT. CDR3 amino acids: CASSYSPPSGIYNEQFF. In DNA form, the CDR3 reads TGTGCCAGCAGTTACTCCCCTCCTAGCGGAATTTACAATGAGCAGTTCTTC.

DNA for the CDR3: TGTGCCAGCAGCCAGGCCGGGACTAGCGGGAAGGGTGAGCAGTTCTTC. Its translation is CASSQAGTSGKGEQFF. The chain carries TRBV3-1 (or the pseudogene TRBV3-2) and TRBJ2-1, with 13 bases aligning to TRBD2. CDR1 is LGHDT and CDR2 is YNNKEL in the germline V gene (reference sequence). The length of the CDR3 is 16 residues. J was trimmed by 9 bases and V by 3 bases; bases with no gene match: 8.

The chain carries TRBV7-2 and TRBJ2-3, with 9 positions matching TRBD2. Germline CDR1 reads SGHTA; CDR2 reads FQGNSA. The CDR3 has 17 amino acids. V was pared by 3 bases and J by 4 bases, with 11 bases of the junction left unmatched. The CDR3 region has the DNA TGTGCCAGCAGCTTCTTCCCCGTTGCGGGGGGGGCAGATACGCAGTATTTT. It codes for CASSFFPVAGGADTQYF.

This rearrangement joins TRBV11-2 to TRBJ2-3, with 10 bases matching TRBD2. This CDR3 region has 18 residues. Germline CDR1 SGHAT, CDR2 FQNNGV. V dropped 5 bases and J dropped 3; count of bases not matched to a gene: 14. As DNA, the CDR3 is TGTGCCAGCAGCCGCAGGACGACTAGAGCGGGGGGGACAGATACGCAGTATTTT. Translated: CASSRRTTRAGGTDTQYF.

V is TRBV13 and J is TRBJ2-1; 7 bases line up with TRBD1. This CDR3 region has 14 residues. Trimming took 5 bases from V and 4 from J; bases not matched to a gene: 5. Germline CDR1 and CDR2: PRHDT and FYEKMQ (reference sequence). The CDR3 reads CASSRDRDYNEQFF. CDR3 DNA sequence: TGTGCCAGCAGCCGCGACAGGGATTACAATGAGCAGTTCTTC.

Comments on this clone: The junction does not match germline at one end; this may be a read error. The DNA of the CDR3 is TGTGCCAGCTCACCACCATTGTCCTCCAATGAGCAGTTCTTC. Its protein product is CASSPPLSSNEQFF. The chain couples TRBV18 to TRBJ2-1; D ambiguous. CDR3 length: 14 residues. In germline, CDR1 is KGHSH, CDR2 LQKENI.

This rearrangement joins TRBV4-3 to TRBJ2-3; the D gene is possibly TRBD2 (6 bases). CDR3 size: 17 residues. The V gene's germline CDR1 is LGHNA and CDR2 YSLEER. Trimming shortened V by 0 bases and J by 5 bases, and 18 bases separated the two germline ends. CDR3 nucleotide sequence: TGCGCCAGCAGCCAAGATAATTCGCCCTATAGCGGAGATACGCAGTATTTT. Translating it yields CASSQDNSPYSGDTQYF.

This clone was detected only once. CDR3 sequence reads: CASSHRTASNQPQHF. CDR3 DNA sequence: TGTGCCAGCAGCCACCGGACAGCTAGCAATCAGCCCCAGCATTTT. The V gene is TRBV3-1 (or the pseudogene TRBV3-2), the J gene TRBJ1-5; possibly TRBD1 for D (6 bases). There are 15 residues in the CDR3. Germline CDR1 is LGHDT and CDR2 is YNNKEL (reference sequence). Trimming cost V 3 bases and J 0 bases, with 9 bases left between them.